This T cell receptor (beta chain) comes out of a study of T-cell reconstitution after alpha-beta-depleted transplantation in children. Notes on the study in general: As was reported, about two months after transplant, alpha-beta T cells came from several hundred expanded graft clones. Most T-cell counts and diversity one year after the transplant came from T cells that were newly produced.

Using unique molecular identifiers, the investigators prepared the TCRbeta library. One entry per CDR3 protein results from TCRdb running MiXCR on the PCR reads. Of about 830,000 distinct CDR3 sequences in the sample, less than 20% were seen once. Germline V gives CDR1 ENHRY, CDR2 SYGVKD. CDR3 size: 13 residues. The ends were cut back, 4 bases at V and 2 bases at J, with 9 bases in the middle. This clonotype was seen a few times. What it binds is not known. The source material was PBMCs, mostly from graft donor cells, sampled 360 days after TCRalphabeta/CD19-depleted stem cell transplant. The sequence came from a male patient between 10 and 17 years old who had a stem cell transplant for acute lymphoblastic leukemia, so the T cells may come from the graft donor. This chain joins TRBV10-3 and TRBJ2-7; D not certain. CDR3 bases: TGTGCCATCAGTGGGAACGGTCCCTACGAGCAGTACTTC. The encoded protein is CAISGNGPYEQYF.